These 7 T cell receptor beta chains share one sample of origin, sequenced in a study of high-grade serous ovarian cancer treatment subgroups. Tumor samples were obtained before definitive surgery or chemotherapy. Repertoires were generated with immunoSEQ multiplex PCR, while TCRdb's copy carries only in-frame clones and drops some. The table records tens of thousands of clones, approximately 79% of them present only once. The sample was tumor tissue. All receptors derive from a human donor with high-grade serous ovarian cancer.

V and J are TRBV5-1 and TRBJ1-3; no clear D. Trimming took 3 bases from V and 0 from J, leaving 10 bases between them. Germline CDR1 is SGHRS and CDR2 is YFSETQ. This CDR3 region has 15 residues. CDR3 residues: CASSSRGPSGNTIYF. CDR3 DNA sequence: TGCGCCAGCAGCTCCCGTGGCCCCTCTGGAAACACCATATATTTT.

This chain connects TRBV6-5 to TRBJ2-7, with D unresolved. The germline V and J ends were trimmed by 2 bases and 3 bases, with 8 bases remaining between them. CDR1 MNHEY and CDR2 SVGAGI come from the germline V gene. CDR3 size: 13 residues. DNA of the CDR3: TGTGCCAGCAGTTACACCGCCAGCTACGAGCAGTACTTC. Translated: CASSYTASYEQYF.

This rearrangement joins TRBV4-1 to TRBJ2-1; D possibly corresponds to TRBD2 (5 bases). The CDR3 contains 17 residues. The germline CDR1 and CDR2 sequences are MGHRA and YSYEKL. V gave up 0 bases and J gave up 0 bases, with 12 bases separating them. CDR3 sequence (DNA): TGCGCCAGCAGCCAAGACCACACTAGTACCTCCTACAATGAGCAGTTCTTC. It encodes CASSQDHTSTSYNEQFF.

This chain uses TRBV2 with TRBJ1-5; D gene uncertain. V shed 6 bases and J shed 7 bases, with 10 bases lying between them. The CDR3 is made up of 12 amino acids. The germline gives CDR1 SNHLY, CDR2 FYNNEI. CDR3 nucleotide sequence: TGTGCCAGCAGCACCAATTGGCAGCCCCAGCATTTT. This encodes CASSTNWQPQHF. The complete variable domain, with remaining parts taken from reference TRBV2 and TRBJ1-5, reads EPEVTQTPSHQVTQMGQEVILRCVPISNHLYFYWYRQILGQKVEFLVSFYNNEISEKSEIFDDQFSVERPDGSNFTLKIRSTKLEDSAMYFCASSTNWQPQHFGDGTRLSIL.

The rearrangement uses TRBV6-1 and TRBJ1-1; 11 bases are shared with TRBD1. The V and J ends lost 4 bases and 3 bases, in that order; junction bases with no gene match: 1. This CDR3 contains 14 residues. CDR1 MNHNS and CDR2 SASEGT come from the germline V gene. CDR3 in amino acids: CASSGTGGYTEAFF. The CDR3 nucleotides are TGTGCCAGCAGTGGGACAGGGGGCTACACTGAAGCTTTCTTT.

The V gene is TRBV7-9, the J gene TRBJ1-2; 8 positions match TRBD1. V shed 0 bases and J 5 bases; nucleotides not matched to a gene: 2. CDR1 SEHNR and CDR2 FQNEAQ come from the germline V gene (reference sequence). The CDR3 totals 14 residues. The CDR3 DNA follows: TGTGCCAGCAGCTTAGCCAGGGGGCCTTATGGCTACACCTTC. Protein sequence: CASSLARGPYGYTF.

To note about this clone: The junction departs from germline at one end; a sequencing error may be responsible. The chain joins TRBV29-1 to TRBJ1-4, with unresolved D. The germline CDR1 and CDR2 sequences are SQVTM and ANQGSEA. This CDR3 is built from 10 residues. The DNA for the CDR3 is TGCAGCGTTGCTGGGAACCAAACTGTTTTT. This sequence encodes CSVAGNQTVF.